A single sample gave rise to the 26 T cell receptor beta chains below, sequenced in a study of blood T cells in healthy people across ages. The second PCR ran roughly 6 to 11 cycles with a sample-barcoded 5' primer and J-beta primers. One entry per CDR3 protein, called by TCRdb with MiXCR from the 5' RACE reads. The table records 910,000 or so distinct CDR3 sequences, just over 50% of them present only once. Sequenced input: blood. Source of these receptors: a woman in her fifties or sixties in good health.

The chain carries TRBV5-1 and TRBJ2-5; 8 nucleotides line up with TRBD1. Germline V gene sequence: CDR1 SGHRS, CDR2 YFSETQ. This CDR3 contains 15 residues. After removal of 6 bases from V and 1 base from J, the junction contained 8 bases not matched to a gene. CDR3 in DNA: TGCGCCAGCATCGAGACAGGGGCGATCCAAGAGACCCAGTACTTC. Translating gives CASIETGAIQETQYF. The variable domain in full, completed from reference TRBV5-1 and TRBJ2-5, reads KAGVTQTPRYLIKTRGQQVTLSCSPISGHRSVSWYQQTPGQGLQFLFEYFSETQRNKGNFPGRFSGRQFSNSRSEMNVSTLELGDSALYLCASIETGAIQETQYFGPGTRLLVL.

The chain has TRBV28 and TRBJ1-2; 9 nucleotides agree with TRBD1. CDR3 length: 11 residues. With 6 bases clipped from V and 13 bases from J, the junction kept 6 bases outside the gene matches. CDR1 and CDR2 (germline): MDHEN, SYDVKM. The chain's CDR3 is CASRPTGGLTF. CDR3 in DNA: TGTGCCAGCAGACCGACAGGGGGTCTCACCTTC.

The gene calls are TRBV5-1 and TRBJ2-5; 9 positions agree with TRBD2. The CDR3 is made up of 14 amino acids. CDR1 is SGHRS and CDR2 is YFSETQ in the germline V gene. J gave up 5 bases and V 6 bases, and 8 bases lay outside the gene matches. In DNA, the CDR3 is TGCGCCAGCACCGCGGCGGGAGGGATGGAGACCCAGTACTTC. Its protein is CASTAAGGMETQYF.

The V call is TRBV29-1, the J call TRBJ2-1; the match to TRBD2 covers 10 bases. This CDR3 region has 14 residues. Per germline, CDR1 SQVTM and CDR2 ANQGSEA. The V gene end was trimmed by 8 bases and the J gene end by 12 bases; junction bases not matched to a gene: 16. The CDR3 DNA reads as TGCAGCTACCGGGCTAGCGGGGGCCCGAGCCGGCAGTTCTTC. Amino acids: CSYRASGGPSRQFF.

The chain has TRBV10-3 and TRBJ1-1, with D possibly TRBD1 on 6 matching bases. V was cut by 8 bases and J by 0 bases, with 7 bases left in between. Germline CDR1 and CDR2: ENHRY and SYGVKD. The CDR3 loop spans 12 amino acids. CDR3: CAIGQMNTEAFF. In nucleotides, the CDR3 is TGTGCCATCGGACAGATGAACACTGAAGCTTTCTTT.

The chain carries TRBV29-1 and TRBJ2-4, with TRBD2 as a possible D gene (6 bases). V was pared by 6 bases and J by 0 bases, with 9 bases between. The CDR3 has 13 amino acids. The germline CDR1 and CDR2 sequences are SQVTM and ANQGSEA. CDR3 sequence (DNA): TGCAGCGTCGGTAGCGGAGCCAAAAACATTCAGTACTTC. This sequence encodes CSVGSGAKNIQYF.

This sequence joins TRBV5-6 and TRBJ2-5; 10 bases are shared with TRBD2. The length of the CDR3 is 16 residues. Trimming at V came to 6 bases and at J to 4 bases, leaving 12 bases not matched to a gene. Looked up from germline, CDR1 is SGHDT and CDR2 is YYEEEE. CDR3 bases: TGTGCCAGCACCTCCTCCCCTCTAGCGGGAGTAGAGACCCAGTACTTC. Residues: CASTSSPLAGVETQYF.

The chain joins TRBV12-3 or TRBV12-4 to TRBJ2-1, with 9 bases lining up with TRBD2. V was pared by 4 bases and J by 0 bases, with 10 bases of the junction left unmatched. The CDR3 length is 18 residues. The CDR3 DNA is TGTGCCAGCAGTTGGTTAGCGGGAGCGTTCAGCTCCTACAATGAGCAGTTCTTC. It translates to CASSWLAGAFSSYNEQFF.

The chain couples TRBV7-2 to TRBJ2-7, with D maybe TRBD1 (5 bases). The ends were cut back, 2 bases at V and 5 bases at J, with 13 bases in the middle. The germline V gene has CDR1 SGHTA and CDR2 FQGNSA. The CDR3 contains 14 residues. For the CDR3, the DNA is TGTGCCAGCAGCTTAAGCCCGACAGACCACGAGCAGTACTTC. Protein sequence: CASSLSPTDHEQYF.

This clonotype was detected ten times or more. The chain joins TRBV4-2 to TRBJ2-1; possible D gene TRBD2, 5 bases. The CDR3 has 17 residues. V was cut by 0 bases and J by 4 bases, with 16 bases left in between. Germline V lookup: CDR1 LGHNA, CDR2 YNFKEQ. The CDR3 protein is CASSQDFGNPEYNEQFF. The DNA for the CDR3 is TGTGCCAGCAGCCAAGACTTCGGGAACCCCGAGTACAATGAGCAGTTCTTC.

The chain links TRBV4-2 to TRBJ2-2; 11 bases are a match to TRBD2. Trimming removed 4 bases from V and 0 bases from J; junction bases left unmatched: 4. Germline V gene sequence: CDR1 LGHNA, CDR2 YNFKEQ. This CDR3 contains 17 residues. CDR3 protein: CASSRRLAGSNTGELFF. The CDR3 nucleotides read TGTGCCAGCAGCCGAAGACTAGCGGGGTCGAACACCGGGGAGCTGTTTTTT.

A single count supports this clonotype. This chain connects TRBV3-1 to TRBJ2-5; 12 nucleotides line up with TRBD1. CDR1 and CDR2 from the germline V gene are LGHDT and YNNKEL (reference sequence). Trimming cost V 5 bases and J 11 bases; bases outside gene matches: 12. This CDR3 has 15 amino acids. Here the CDR3 DNA reads TGTGCCAGCAGCTCGGGACAGGGGGCGCGGAATGAGCAGTACTTC. Translation: CASSSGQGARNEQYF.

This clonotype was detected once. The CDR3 nucleotides read TGCAGTGCTAGACAGGACGGGGAAGCTTTCTTT. It codes for CSARQDGEAFF. The chain is built from TRBV20-1 and TRBJ1-1, with D uncertain. Germline CDR1 and CDR2: DFQATT and SNEGSKA (reference sequence). The CDR3 loop spans 11 amino acids. Trimming took 2 bases from V and 8 from J, leaving 9 bases between them.

The V gene is TRBV12-5, the J gene TRBJ2-1; TRBD2 might be the D (6 bases). This CDR3 contains 15 residues. V lost 5 bases to trimming and J lost 5 bases, with 16 bases between them. The germline gives CDR1 LGHNT, CDR2 FRNRAP. Written as DNA, the CDR3 is TGTGCTAGTGGTAATTCGGGACTGACAAACAATGAGCAGTTCTTC. It translates to CASGNSGLTNNEQFF.

The chain couples TRBV6-2 or TRBV6-3 to TRBJ2-7; TRBD1 aligns across 8 bases. The germline CDR1 and CDR2 sequences are MNHEY and SVGEGT. V shed 7 bases, J shed 3 bases, and the junction held 8 bases outside the gene matches. CDR3 length: 14 residues. CDR3 sequence reads: CASKRTGRGYEQYF. DNA of the CDR3: TGTGCCAGCAAACGGACAGGGCGCGGCTACGAGCAGTACTTC.

Regarding this clonotype: The junction differs from germline at one of its ends, possibly a read error. J is TRBJ2-7 and V is TRBV29-1; 9 positions match TRBD2. CDR1 and CDR2 (germline): SQVTM, ANQGSEA. This CDR3 spans 14 amino acids. CDR3: CSVEGGTSYNEQYF. The CDR3 DNA reads as TGCAGCGTCGAAGGCGGGACTAGCTACAATGAGCAGTACTTC.

The table lists this clonotype with a few counts. The chain employs TRBV27 and TRBJ2-1; 7 positions match TRBD2. This CDR3 is 15 amino acids long. Germline CDR1 MNHEY, CDR2 SMNVEV (reference sequence). V gave up 3 bases and J gave up 5 bases; unmatched junction bases: 7. This chain's CDR3 is CASSFLAGEDNEQFF. The CDR3 DNA reads TGTGCCAGCAGTTTTTTGGCGGGAGAGGACAATGAGCAGTTCTTC.

The CDR3 region is CASSLEAVNTGELFF. The CDR3 nucleotides are TGTGCCAGCAGCTTAGAGGCAGTTAACACCGGGGAGCTGTTTTTT. The chain joins TRBV7-2 to TRBJ2-2; D unclear. Trimming took 1 base from V and 2 from J, leaving 8 bases between them. Germline assignment: CDR1 SGHTA and CDR2 FQGNSA. This CDR3 contains 15 residues.

V gene TRBV6-2 or TRBV6-3 combines with J gene TRBJ2-1; D gene ambiguous. The ends were cut back, 10 bases at V and 3 bases at J, with 7 bases in the middle. This CDR3 is 11 amino acids long. CDR1 is MNHEY, CDR2 SVGEGT, per germline. CDR3 sequence: CANNRYNEQFF. The CDR3 coding sequence is TGTGCCAACAATCGCTACAATGAGCAGTTCTTC.

This chain joins TRBV27 and TRBJ1-1; 9 bases align to TRBD1. The CDR3 covers 15 residues. Trimming removed 5 bases from V and 5 bases from J; junction bases left unmatched: 9. Germline V gene lookup returns CDR1 MNHEY and CDR2 SMNVEV (reference sequence). DNA for the CDR3: TGTGCCAGCAGTATCACACAGGGGGCTGGGACTGAAGCTTTCTTT. It codes for CASSITQGAGTEAFF.

The genes are TRBV4-1 and TRBJ2-2; D is unresolved. Germline loops: CDR1 MGHRA, CDR2 YSYEKL. This CDR3 is built from 14 residues. Deletions cut 0 bases from V and 5 bases from J, with 7 bases between. CDR3 sequence (DNA): TGCGCCAGCAGCCAAGAAGTCCAGACCGGGGAGCTGTTTTTT. Residues: CASSQEVQTGELFF.

The rearrangement joins TRBV11-2 to TRBJ2-1, with 7 nucleotides matching TRBD2. CDR3 length: 16 amino acids. Germline values: CDR1 SGHAT, CDR2 FQNNGV. After removal of 4 bases from V and 4 bases from J, the junction contained 10 bases not matched to a gene. CDR3 residues: CASSSRAGRMYNEQFF. As DNA, the CDR3 is TGTGCCAGCAGCTCAAGAGCGGGAAGGATGTACAATGAGCAGTTCTTC.

This clonotype has a handful of counts. This chain links TRBV6-5 with TRBJ2-3; the match to TRBD2 covers 7 bases. Germline CDR1 and CDR2: MNHEY and SVGAGI. CDR3 length equals 17 residues. With 4 bases clipped from V and 0 bases from J, the junction kept 10 bases outside the gene matches. CDR3 sequence (DNA): TGTGCCAGCAGTTCTTTAGAACTAGCGCCAAGCACAGATACGCAGTATTTT. Amino acid sequence: CASSSLELAPSTDTQYF.

The J gene is TRBJ2-1, the V gene TRBV25-1, with TRBD2 matching over 11 bases. Trimming at V came to 3 bases and at J to 7 bases, leaving 11 bases not matched to a gene. The CDR3 is 17 amino acids. Germline loops: CDR1 MGHDK, CDR2 SYGVNS. This chain's CDR3 is CASSDYLGTSGSNEQFF. The CDR3 DNA is TGTGCCAGCAGTGATTACTTAGGGACTAGCGGAAGTAATGAGCAGTTCTTC.

V and J are TRBV9 and TRBJ1-6, with TRBD1 matching 7 bases. CDR1 is SGDLS and CDR2 is YYNGEE in the germline V gene. The V segment lost 2 bases and the J segment 4 bases; nucleotides outside the gene matches: 0. CDR3 length equals 14 residues. This chain's CDR3 is CASSVGQYNSPLHF. The CDR3 DNA is TGTGCCAGCAGCGTGGGACAGTATAATTCACCCCTCCACTTT.

The chain uses TRBV20-1 and TRBJ2-7; 7 bases align to TRBD2. The junction had 9 bases not matched to a gene; V was cut back by 4 bases and J by 6 bases. Germline CDR1 DFQATT, CDR2 SNEGSKA (reference sequence). CDR3 length: 13 amino acids. In DNA, the CDR3 is TGCAGTGCTAAAGAGACTAGCTCTTCCGAGCAGTACTTC. It is translated as CSAKETSSSEQYF.